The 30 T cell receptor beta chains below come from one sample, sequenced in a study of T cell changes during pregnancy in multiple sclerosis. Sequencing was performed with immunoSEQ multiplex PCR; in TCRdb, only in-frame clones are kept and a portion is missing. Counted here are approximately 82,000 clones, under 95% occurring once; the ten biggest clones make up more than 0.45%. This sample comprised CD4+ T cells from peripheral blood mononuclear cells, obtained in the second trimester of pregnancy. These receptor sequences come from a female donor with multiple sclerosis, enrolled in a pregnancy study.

The CDR3 nucleotides are TGTGCCAGTAGTAACTGGGACAGGGGGCGAGTTGTTGGTTACAATGAGCAGTTCTTC. Protein product: CASSNWDRGRVVGYNEQFF. V usage is TRBV19 and J usage is TRBJ2-1; 12 bases are a match to TRBD1. Germline V gives CDR1 LNHDA, CDR2 SQIVND (reference sequence). The ends lost 4 bases at V and 4 bases at J; junction bases unmatched: 14. CDR3 length equals 19 residues.

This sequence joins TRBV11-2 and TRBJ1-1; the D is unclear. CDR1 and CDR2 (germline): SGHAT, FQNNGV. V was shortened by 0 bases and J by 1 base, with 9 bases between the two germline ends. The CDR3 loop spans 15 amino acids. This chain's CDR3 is CASSLDPVSNTEAFF. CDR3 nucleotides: TGTGCCAGCAGCTTAGATCCCGTTTCGAACACTGAAGCTTTCTTT.

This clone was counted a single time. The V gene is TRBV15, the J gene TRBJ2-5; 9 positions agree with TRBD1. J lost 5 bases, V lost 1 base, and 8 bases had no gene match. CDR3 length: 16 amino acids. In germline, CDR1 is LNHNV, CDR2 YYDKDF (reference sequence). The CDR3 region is CATSRALGTGKETQYF. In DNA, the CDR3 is TGTGCCACCAGCAGAGCCCTAGGGACAGGGAAGGAGACCCAGTACTTC.

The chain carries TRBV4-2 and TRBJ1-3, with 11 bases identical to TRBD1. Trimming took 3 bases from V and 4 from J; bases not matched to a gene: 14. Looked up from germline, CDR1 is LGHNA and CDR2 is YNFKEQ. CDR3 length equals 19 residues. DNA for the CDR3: TGTGCCAGCAGCCATCCGCCAGGACAGGGGGCGAATAAAGGAAACACCATATATTTT. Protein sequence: CASSHPPGQGANKGNTIYF.

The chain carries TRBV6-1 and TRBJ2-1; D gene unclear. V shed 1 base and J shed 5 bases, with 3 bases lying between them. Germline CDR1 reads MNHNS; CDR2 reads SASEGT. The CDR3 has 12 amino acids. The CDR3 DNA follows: TGTGCCAGCAGTGAAGGTAACAATGAGCAGTTCTTC. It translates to CASSEGNNEQFF.

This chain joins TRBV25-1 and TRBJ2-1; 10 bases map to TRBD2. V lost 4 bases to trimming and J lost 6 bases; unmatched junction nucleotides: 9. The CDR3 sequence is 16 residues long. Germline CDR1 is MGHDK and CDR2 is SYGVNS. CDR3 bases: TGTGCCAGCAGTGCCCTAGCGGGGGTAAGTGGCAATGAGCAGTTCTTC. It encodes CASSALAGVSGNEQFF.

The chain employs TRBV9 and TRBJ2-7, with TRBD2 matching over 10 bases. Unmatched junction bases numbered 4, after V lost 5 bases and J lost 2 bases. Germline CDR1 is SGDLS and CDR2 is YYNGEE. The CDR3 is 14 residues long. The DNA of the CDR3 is TGTGCCAGCAGTAGGACTAGCGGTACCTACGAGCAGTACTTC. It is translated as CASSRTSGTYEQYF.

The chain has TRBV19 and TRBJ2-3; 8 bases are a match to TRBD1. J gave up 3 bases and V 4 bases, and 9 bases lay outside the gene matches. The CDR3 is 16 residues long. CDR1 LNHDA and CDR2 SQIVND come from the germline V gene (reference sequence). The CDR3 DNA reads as TGTGCCAGTAGTACCGCGGACAGGGTCGGGACAGATACGCAGTATTTT. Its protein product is CASSTADRVGTDTQYF.

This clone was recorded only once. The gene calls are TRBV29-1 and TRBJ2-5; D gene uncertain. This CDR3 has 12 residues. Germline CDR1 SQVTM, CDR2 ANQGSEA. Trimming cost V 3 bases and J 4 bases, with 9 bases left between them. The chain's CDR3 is CSVDPNGETQYF. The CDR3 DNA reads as TGCAGCGTTGACCCAAACGGAGAGACCCAGTACTTC.

CDR3 sequence: CAWSVRRGGQPQHF. For the CDR3, the DNA is TGTGCCTGGAGTGTCCGCAGGGGCGGTCAGCCCCAGCATTTT. The chain carries TRBV30 and TRBJ1-5; TRBD1 might be the D (6 bases). The germline V gene has CDR1 GTSNPN and CDR2 SVGIG (reference sequence). Trimming shortened V by 0 bases and J by 6 bases, and 12 bases separated the two germline ends. This CDR3 comprises 14 residues.

CDR3 amino acids: CASSLRGASHYEQYF. DNA of the CDR3: TGTGCCAGCAGCTTGCGTGGGGCCTCCCACTACGAGCAGTACTTC. J is TRBJ2-7 and V is TRBV5-4, with D tentatively TRBD1 (5 bases). This CDR3 is 15 amino acids long. CDR1 is SGHNT, CDR2 YYREEE, per germline (reference sequence). V lost 1 base and J lost 3, with 14 bases in between. The full variable domain, rest sourced from reference TRBV5-4 and TRBJ2-7, is ETGVTQSPTHLIKTRGQQVTLRCSSQSGHNTVSWYQQALGQGPQFIFQYYREEENGRGNFPPRFSGLQFPNYSSELNVNALELDDSALYLCASSLRGASHYEQYFGPGTRLTVT.

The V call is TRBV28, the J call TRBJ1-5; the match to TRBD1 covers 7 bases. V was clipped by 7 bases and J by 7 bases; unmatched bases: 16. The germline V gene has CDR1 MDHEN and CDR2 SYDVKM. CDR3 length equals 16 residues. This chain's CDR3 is CASNPQGEGARQPQHF. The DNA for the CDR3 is TGTGCCAGCAATCCCCAAGGTGAGGGGGCCCGGCAGCCCCAGCATTTT.

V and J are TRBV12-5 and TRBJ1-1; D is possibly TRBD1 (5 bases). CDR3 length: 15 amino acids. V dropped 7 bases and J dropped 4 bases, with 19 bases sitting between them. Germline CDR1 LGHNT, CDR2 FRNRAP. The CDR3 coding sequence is TGTGCTAGTGCCCAAGGAGGGGCGGGGGGCACTGAAGCTTTCTTT. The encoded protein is CASAQGGAGGTEAFF.

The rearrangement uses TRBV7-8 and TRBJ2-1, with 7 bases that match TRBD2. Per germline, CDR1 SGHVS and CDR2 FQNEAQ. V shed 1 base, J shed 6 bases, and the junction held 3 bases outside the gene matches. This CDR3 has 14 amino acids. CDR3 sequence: CASSLDLAVNEQFF. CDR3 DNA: TGTGCCAGCAGCTTAGACCTAGCGGTCAATGAGCAGTTCTTC.

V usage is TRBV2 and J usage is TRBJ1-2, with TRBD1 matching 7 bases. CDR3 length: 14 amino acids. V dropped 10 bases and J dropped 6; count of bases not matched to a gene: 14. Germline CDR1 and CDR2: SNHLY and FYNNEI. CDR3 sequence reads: CATSVEGTVDGYTF. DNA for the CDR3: TGTGCCACCTCGGTGGAAGGGACAGTAGATGGCTACACCTTC. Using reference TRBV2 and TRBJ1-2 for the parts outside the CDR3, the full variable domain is EPEVTQTPSHQVTQMGQEVILRCVPISNHLYFYWYRQILGQKVEFLVSFYNNEISEKSEIFDDQFSVERPDGSNFTLKIRSTKLEDSAMYFCATSVEGTVDGYTFGSGTRLTVV.

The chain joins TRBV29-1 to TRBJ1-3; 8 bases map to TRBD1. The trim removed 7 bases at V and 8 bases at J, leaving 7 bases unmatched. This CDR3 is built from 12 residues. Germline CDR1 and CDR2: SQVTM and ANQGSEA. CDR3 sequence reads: CSAEGQVDTIYF. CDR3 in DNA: TGCAGCGCCGAGGGACAGGTAGACACCATATATTTT.

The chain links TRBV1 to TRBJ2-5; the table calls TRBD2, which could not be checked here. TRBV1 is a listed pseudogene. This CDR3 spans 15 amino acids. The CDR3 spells CTSSGLAVYQETQYF. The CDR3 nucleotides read TGCACCAGCAGCGGACTAGCGGTTTACCAAGAGACCCAGTACTTC.

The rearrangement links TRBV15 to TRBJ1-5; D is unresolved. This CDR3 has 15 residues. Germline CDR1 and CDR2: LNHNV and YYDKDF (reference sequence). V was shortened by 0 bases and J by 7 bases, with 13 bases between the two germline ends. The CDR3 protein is CATSRDGSLGQPQHF. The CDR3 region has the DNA TGTGCCACCAGCAGAGATGGGAGCCTAGGCCAGCCCCAGCATTTT.

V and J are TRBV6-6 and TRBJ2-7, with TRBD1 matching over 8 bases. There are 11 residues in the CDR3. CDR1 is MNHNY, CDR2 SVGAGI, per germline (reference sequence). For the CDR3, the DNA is TGTGAGCTCAGACAGGGGTACGAGCAGTACTTC. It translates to CELRQGYEQYF.

The CDR3 sequence: CARKPGQENSYEQYF. The CDR3 region has the DNA TGTGCCAGAAAACCAGGGCAGGAAAACTCCTACGAGCAGTACTTC. This chain links TRBV5-3 with TRBJ2-7, with TRBD1 as a possible D gene (5 bases). TRBV5-3 is an open reading frame whose function is uncertain. The CDR3 contains 15 residues. V was cut by 6 bases and J by 0 bases, with 16 bases left in between.

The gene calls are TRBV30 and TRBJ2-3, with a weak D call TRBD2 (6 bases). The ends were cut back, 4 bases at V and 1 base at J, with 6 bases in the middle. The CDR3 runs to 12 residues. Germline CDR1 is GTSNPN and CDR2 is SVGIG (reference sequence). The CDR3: CAWTSGTDTQYF. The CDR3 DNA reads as TGTGCCTGGACTAGCGGCACAGATACGCAGTATTTT.

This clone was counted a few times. As DNA, the CDR3 is TGCGCCAGCAGCCGGTCACCGGGACAGTTAAATTCACCCCTCCACTTT. Its protein product is CASSRSPGQLNSPLHF. V gene TRBV5-1 combines with J gene TRBJ1-6, with 7 bases aligning to TRBD1. The CDR3 covers 16 residues. The germline V gene encodes CDR1 SGHRS and CDR2 YFSETQ. After removal of 4 bases from V and 7 bases from J, the junction contained 11 bases not matched to a gene. Full variable domain (remainder filled in from reference TRBV5-1 and TRBJ1-6): KAGVTQTPRYLIKTRGQQVTLSCSPISGHRSVSWYQQTPGQGLQFLFEYFSETQRNKGNFPGRFSGRQFSNSRSEMNVSTLELGDSALYLCASSRSPGQLNSPLHFGNGTRLTVT.

The CDR3 region is CACLTPGQGGTEAFF. CDR3 coding DNA: TGTGCCTGCCTTACTCCGGGACAGGGGGGGACTGAAGCTTTCTTT. V gene TRBV30 combines with J gene TRBJ1-1; 11 nucleotides match TRBD1. The length of the CDR3 is 15 residues. V gave up 6 bases and J gave up 5 bases; unmatched junction bases: 11. Germline assignment: CDR1 GTSNPN and CDR2 SVGIG (reference sequence).

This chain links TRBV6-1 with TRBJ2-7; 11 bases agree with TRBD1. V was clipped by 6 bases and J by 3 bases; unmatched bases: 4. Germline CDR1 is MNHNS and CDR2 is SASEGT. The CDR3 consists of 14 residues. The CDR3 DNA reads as TGTGCCAGCAGCGGAGGGACAGGGGGCTACGAGCAGTACTTC. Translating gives CASSGGTGGYEQYF.

The CDR3 loop reads CASSRTGLQPQHF. The CDR3 coding sequence is TGCGCCAGCAGCCGGACAGGTCTTCAGCCCCAGCATTTT. V and J are TRBV4-1 and TRBJ1-5; 7 bases match TRBD1. V shed 4 bases, J shed 6 bases, and the junction held 3 bases outside the gene matches. The germline V gene encodes CDR1 MGHRA and CDR2 YSYEKL. This CDR3 comprises 13 residues.

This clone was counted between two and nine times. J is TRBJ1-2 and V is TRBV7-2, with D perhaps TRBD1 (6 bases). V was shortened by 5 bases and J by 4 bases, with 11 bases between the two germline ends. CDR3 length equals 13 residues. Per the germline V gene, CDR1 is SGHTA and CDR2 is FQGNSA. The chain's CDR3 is CASSTDRTYGYTF. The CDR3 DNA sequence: TGTGCCAGCAGCACAGACAGGACCTATGGCTACACCTTC.

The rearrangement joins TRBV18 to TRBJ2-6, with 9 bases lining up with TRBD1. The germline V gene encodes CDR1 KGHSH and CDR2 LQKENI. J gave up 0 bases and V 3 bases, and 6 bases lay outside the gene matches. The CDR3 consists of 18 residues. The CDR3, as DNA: TGTGCCAGCTCACCGTGGACAGGGGCCAACTCTGGGGCCAACGTCCTGACTTTC. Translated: CASSPWTGANSGANVLTF.

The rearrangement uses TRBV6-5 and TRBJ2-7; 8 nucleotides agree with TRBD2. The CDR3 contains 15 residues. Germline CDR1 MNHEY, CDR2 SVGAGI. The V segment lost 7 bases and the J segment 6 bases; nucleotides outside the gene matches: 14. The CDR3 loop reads CASTPVAAGVGEQYF. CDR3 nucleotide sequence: TGTGCCAGCACCCCCGTTGCAGCGGGAGTAGGCGAGCAGTACTTC.

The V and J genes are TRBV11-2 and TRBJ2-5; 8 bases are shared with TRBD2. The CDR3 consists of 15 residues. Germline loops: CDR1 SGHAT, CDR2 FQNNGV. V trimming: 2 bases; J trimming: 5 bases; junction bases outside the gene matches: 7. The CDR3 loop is CASSLRVSGVETQYF. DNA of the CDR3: TGTGCCAGCAGCTTAAGGGTTAGCGGGGTTGAGACCCAGTACTTC.

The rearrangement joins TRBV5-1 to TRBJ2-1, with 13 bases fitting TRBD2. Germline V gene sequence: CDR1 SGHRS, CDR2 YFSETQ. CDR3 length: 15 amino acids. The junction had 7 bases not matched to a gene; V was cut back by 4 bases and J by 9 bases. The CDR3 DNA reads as TGCGCCAGCAGCCAACTAGCGGGGGGGACCGGTGAGCAGTTCTTC. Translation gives CASSQLAGGTGEQFF. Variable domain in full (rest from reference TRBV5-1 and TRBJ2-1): KAGVTQTPRYLIKTRGQQVTLSCSPISGHRSVSWYQQTPGQGLQFLFEYFSETQRNKGNFPGRFSGRQFSNSRSEMNVSTLELGDSALYLCASSQLAGGTGEQFFGPGTRLTVL.